This entry describes one T cell receptor beta chain. Its antigen is not identified. Germline lookup yields CDR1 SGHDT and CDR2 YYEEEE. Trimming stripped 4 bases from V and 1 base from J, with 11 bases between. The CDR3 consists of 14 residues. This entry comes from a study of Ad26.COV2.S vaccination and SARS-CoV-2 variants. Findings of the study overall: There was a possibility that the TCR breadth and depth analyses underestimated total T cell responses. Reportedly, after vaccination the spike-specific CD8+ and CD4+ T cell responses displayed substantial breadth. Non-spike TCR breadth showed similarity between vaccine and placebo recipients. Recipients given vaccine exceeded placebo recipients in spike-specific TCR breadth.

TCRdb's copy holds only in-frame clones and misses some; the assay was immunoSEQ multiplex PCR. The top ten hold 3% to 5% of the sample, which has 300,000 to 400,000 clones, 92% seen once. The sequencing used peripheral blood, collected after recovery from COVID-19. The sequence was collected from a human donor who had recovered from COVID-19. The chain has TRBV5-6 and TRBJ1-1, with D perhaps TRBD1 (5 bases). DNA of the CDR3: TGTGCCAGCAGCCCGGGACCCCCGAACACTGAAGCTTTCTTT. Residues: CASSPGPPNTEAFF.